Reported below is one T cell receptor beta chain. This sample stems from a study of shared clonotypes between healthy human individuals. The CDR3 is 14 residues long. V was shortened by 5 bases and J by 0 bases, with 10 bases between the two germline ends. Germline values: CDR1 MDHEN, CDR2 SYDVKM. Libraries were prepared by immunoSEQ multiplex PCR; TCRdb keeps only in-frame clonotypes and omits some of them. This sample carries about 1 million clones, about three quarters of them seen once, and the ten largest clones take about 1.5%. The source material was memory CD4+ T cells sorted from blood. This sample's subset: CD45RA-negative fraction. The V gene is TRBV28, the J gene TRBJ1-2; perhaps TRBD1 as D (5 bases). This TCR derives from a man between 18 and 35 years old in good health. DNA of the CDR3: TGTGCCAGCAGTCCGGACACTTCTAACTATGGCTACACCTTC. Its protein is CASSPDTSNYGYTF.